What follows is one TCR beta chain and its context. This clone was observed a handful of times. What antigen it recognizes has not been identified. Per-base qualities were not stored, and no clone one base away is much larger. The sample comes from a study of technical replicates of blood from a few donors (dated by TCRdb to about 2017). Libraries were built with the immunoSEQ multiplex PCR assay. TCRdb mirrors the immuneACCESS table, restricted to in-frame sequences. Some clones are absent from its copies; in checked studies, under half trace to an unresolved V gene, and the reason for the others is unknown. The sample table holds roughly 60,000 clones, of which about 92% were seen once. The ten largest make up 3.5% to 5.5% of the sample. The germline V gene supplies CDR1 SQVTM and CDR2 ANQGSEA. The junction carries 27 bases between V and J, which are trimmed by 6 bases and 7 bases respectively. CDR3 length: 16 amino acids, cysteine to phenylalanine. Of all the DNA, just the CDR3 is kept, 48 bases in frame from base 1.

The clonotype originates from a human donor in good health. Some clones in this sample may be carry-over from other donors' samples. Source material: PBMCs. The chain joins TRBV29-1 to TRBJ1-1; tentative D gene TRBD1, with 6 bases matching. The sequence in DNA is TGCAGCGTCGCTCCTGCCACAGGGTCCCGGCGTGATGAAGCTTTCTTT. This codes for CSVAPATGSRRDEAFF.